This T cell receptor beta chain originates from a study of blood T cells in healthy people across ages. Study results and caveats: Fewer expanded clones and more diversity marked long-lived versus aged donors.

Of note for this clonotype: Its target is not known.

The CDR3 totals 13 residues. Germline CDR1 reads SGHTS; CDR2 reads YDEGEE. The V and J ends lost 2 bases and 4 bases respectively, with 9 bases between them. Together with a sample-barcoded 5' primer, a J-beta primer mix was included in a second PCR lasting about 6 to 11 cycles. Each cDNA molecule was tagged by a template-switch adaptor that had 12 random nucleotides. TCRdb recomputed calls from the 5' RACE reads with MiXCR, one row per CDR3 protein. The sample lists hundreds of thousands of distinct CDR3 sequences; roughly 44% were seen once. The receptor was derived from a woman aged 55 to 70 in good health. The sequenced sample was blood. This chain uses TRBV5-8 with TRBJ1-1; D not resolved. The CDR3 region is CASSFVRSTEAFF. Here the CDR3 DNA reads TGTGCCAGCAGCTTTGTCAGGAGCACTGAAGCTTTCTTT.